The 19 T cell receptor beta chains given below trace back to one sample, sequenced in a study of blood T cell repertoires in COVID-19. The method was immunoSEQ multiplex PCR; TCRdb's version includes in-frame clones alone and lacks a portion of them. The data show 200,000 to 250,000 clones, around 84% seen once. Source material: peripheral blood. The receptors were gathered from a human donor in a cohort sampled during active COVID-19.

The chain has TRBV5-1 and TRBJ2-5; the D gene is possibly TRBD2 (5 bases). Per germline, CDR1 SGHRS and CDR2 YFSETQ. This CDR3 comprises 15 residues. The V end lost 0 bases, the J end lost 4 bases, and 13 bases lay between the germline ends. The CDR3 spells CASSLDTGIPETQYF. In DNA, the CDR3 is TGCGCCAGCAGCTTGGATACCGGGATCCCAGAGACCCAGTACTTC.

The rearrangement joins TRBV19 to TRBJ2-1, with D possibly TRBD2 on 6 matching bases. The germline CDR1 and CDR2 sequences are LNHDA and SQIVND (reference sequence). Trimming removed 1 base at V and 9 bases at J, with 13 bases between. The CDR3 extends over 14 amino acids. The CDR3 bases are TGTGCCAGTAGTATAGCGGGGGACCTAACTGAGCAGTTCTTC. This gives the protein CASSIAGDLTEQFF.

The rearrangement uses TRBV12-2 and TRBJ2-1; the table's D call, TRBD2, has no DNA check behind it. TRBV12-2 is termed a pseudogene. The CDR3 is made up of 18 amino acids. The CDR3: CASRLVLRLAVSYNEQFF. The CDR3, as DNA: TGTGCAAGTCGCTTAGTACTAAGACTAGCGGTCTCCTACAATGAGCAGTTCTTC.

V and J are TRBV7-9 and TRBJ2-7; TRBD1 might be the D (6 bases). Between the trimmed V and J ends, which lost 5 bases and 7 bases, there was a span of 15 bases. Germline-derived CDR1 and CDR2 are SEHNR and FQNEAQ (reference sequence). The CDR3 has 13 residues. The CDR3 here is CASSPTGRREQYF. Here the CDR3 DNA reads TGTGCCAGCAGCCCGACAGGTAGAAGGGAGCAGTACTTC.

This chain links TRBV7-9 with TRBJ2-7, with 8 nucleotides matching TRBD1. J lost 3 bases, V lost 2 bases, and 6 bases had no gene match. The CDR3 is made up of 15 amino acids. Per germline, CDR1 SEHNR and CDR2 FQNEAQ (reference sequence). CDR3 amino acids: CASSLTGTGRYEQYF. CDR3 bases: TGTGCCAGCAGCTTAACCGGGACAGGACGCTACGAGCAGTACTTC. Based on the CDR3 plus reference TRBV7-9 and TRBJ2-7, the full variable domain is DTGVSQNPRHKITKRGQNVTFRCDPISEHNRLYWYRQTLGQGPEFLTYFQNEAQLEKSRLLSDRFSAERPKGSFSTLEIQRTEQGDSAMYLCASSLTGTGRYEQYFGPGTRLTVT.

The CDR3 coding sequence is TGTGCCAGCAGTTACCACAGGGCCCCGGGCTCCTACGAGCAGTACTTC. Encoded protein: CASSYHRAPGSYEQYF. This sequence joins TRBV6-2 or TRBV6-3 and TRBJ2-7; TRBD1 is a possible D gene (6 bases). The CDR3 sequence is 16 residues long. Trimming removed 2 bases at V and 0 bases at J, with 14 bases between. CDR1 and CDR2 (germline): MNHEY, SVGEGT.

V is TRBV4-1 and J is TRBJ2-1, with 13 bases lining up with TRBD2. Per germline, CDR1 MGHRA and CDR2 YSYEKL. The CDR3 is 15 residues long. V dropped 5 bases and J dropped 7; count of bases not matched to a gene: 5. As DNA, the CDR3 is TGCGCCAGCAGCTACTCGGGACTAGCGGGAAATGAGCAGTTCTTC. It yields the protein CASSYSGLAGNEQFF.

In its sample, this clone was seen a few times. This sequence joins TRBV10-1 and TRBJ2-7; D is possibly TRBD1 (6 bases). CDR1 and CDR2 from the germline V gene are WNHNN and SYGVQD (reference sequence). The CDR3 runs to 15 residues. Trimming removed 6 bases at V and 2 bases at J, with 17 bases between. DNA of the CDR3: TGCGCCAGCAGCGCACGCCTCGGGACACCCTACGAGCAGTACTTC. Translation gives CASSARLGTPYEQYF.

This chain connects TRBV7-9 to TRBJ2-1; weak D call: TRBD1 (5 bases). Germline V gene sequence: CDR1 SEHNR, CDR2 FQNEAQ (reference sequence). V lost 0 bases, J lost 6 bases, and 9 bases lay in between. The CDR3 extends over 14 amino acids. DNA of the CDR3: TGTGCCAGCAGCTTAGCCAACAGGTCCAATGAGCAGTTCTTC. Its translation: CASSLANRSNEQFF.

The CDR3 loop is CASSYPGGGTYEQYF. The CDR3 region has the DNA TGCGCCAGCAGTTATCCAGGGGGCGGAACCTACGAGCAGTACTTC. The V and J genes are TRBV4-1 and TRBJ2-7, with 8 nucleotides matching TRBD1. The CDR3 sequence is 15 residues long. The ends lost 6 bases at V and 2 bases at J; junction bases unmatched: 9. Per the germline V gene, CDR1 is MGHRA and CDR2 is YSYEKL.

This clone turned up a few times. J is TRBJ2-7 and V is TRBV5-6; TRBD2 matches 7 bases. CDR1 SGHDT and CDR2 YYEEEE come from the germline V gene. This CDR3 has 15 residues. After removal of 6 bases from V and 2 bases from J, the junction contained 11 bases not matched to a gene. The CDR3 region is CASTAAGEGPYEQYF. CDR3 coding DNA: TGTGCCAGCACCGCTGCGGGAGAAGGCCCCTACGAGCAGTACTTC.

CDR3 region: CASGLGGEGTYEQYF. The CDR3 nucleotides are TGTGCTAGTGGTTTGGGAGGGGAGGGTACATACGAGCAGTACTTC. This chain uses TRBV12-5 with TRBJ2-7, with 7 bases that match TRBD2. Trimming took 1 base from V and 4 from J; bases not matched to a gene: 7. The V gene's germline CDR1 is LGHNT and CDR2 FRNRAP. The CDR3 consists of 15 residues. The full variable domain, its missing parts supplied by reference TRBV12-5 and TRBJ2-7, is DARVTQTPRHKVTEMGQEVTMRCQPILGHNTVFWYRQTMMQGLELLAYFRNRAPLDDSGMPKDRFSAEMPDATLATLKIQPSEPRDSAVYFCASGLGGEGTYEQYFGPGTRLTVT.

Many counts were recorded for this clone. The chain carries TRBV3-1 (or the pseudogene TRBV3-2) and TRBJ2-1; 7 bases are a match to TRBD2. From germline, CDR1 is LGHDT and CDR2 YNNKEL (reference sequence). V trimming: 1 base; J trimming: 0 bases; junction bases outside the gene matches: 3. The CDR3 covers 16 residues. The CDR3 region has the DNA TGTGCCAGCAGCCAAGGTTGGGGGGGCTCCTACAATGAGCAGTTCTTC. This codes for CASSQGWGGSYNEQFF.

The V and J genes are TRBV14 and TRBJ1-1; D may be TRBD1 (5 bases). V was shortened by 5 bases and J by 0 bases, with 10 bases between the two germline ends. CDR1 is SGHDN and CDR2 is FVKESK in the germline V gene. The CDR3 is 14 amino acids. CDR3 in amino acids: CASSKSGMNTEAFF. The CDR3 nucleotides are TGTGCCAGCAGCAAGTCAGGGATGAACACTGAAGCTTTCTTT.

V and J are TRBV29-1 and TRBJ2-6, with TRBD1 matching 7 bases. CDR1 is SQVTM and CDR2 is ANQGSEA in the germline V gene. This CDR3 is built from 16 residues. The ends lost 6 bases at V and 2 bases at J; junction bases unmatched: 10. The CDR3 DNA reads as TGCAGCGTGGACGAGACAGGGCTGGCTGGGGCCAACGTCCTGACTTTC. Amino acids: CSVDETGLAGANVLTF. Using reference TRBV29-1 and TRBJ2-6 for the parts outside the CDR3, the full variable domain is SAVISQKPSRDICQRGTSLTIQCQVDSQVTMMFWYRQQPGQSLTLIATANQGSEATYESGFVIDKFPISRPNLTFSTLTVSNMSPEDSSIYLCSVDETGLAGANVLTFGAGSRLTVL.

The rearrangement uses TRBV19 and TRBJ2-3; 8 positions match TRBD1. V shed 4 bases and J 1 base; nucleotides not matched to a gene: 1. Germline CDR1 LNHDA, CDR2 SQIVND (reference sequence). The CDR3 is made up of 14 amino acids. The CDR3 is CASSTTGGTDTQYF. CDR3 bases: TGTGCCAGTAGTACGACAGGGGGCACAGATACGCAGTATTTT. Complete variable domain (other parts from reference TRBV19 and TRBJ2-3): DGGITQSPKYLFRKEGQNVTLSCEQNLNHDAMYWYRQDPGQGLRLIYYSQIVNDFQKGDIAEGYSVSREKKESFPLTVTSAQKNPTAFYLCASSTTGGTDTQYFGPGTRLTVL.

This clone was detected ten times or more. The rearrangement uses TRBV3-1 (or the pseudogene TRBV3-2) and TRBJ1-5, with D possibly being TRBD1 (5 bases). Deletions cut 2 bases from V and 2 bases from J, with 16 bases between. The germline V gene has CDR1 LGHDT and CDR2 YNNKEL (reference sequence). This CDR3 region has 17 residues. The CDR3 is CASSQSSGQLGNQPQHF. The CDR3 region has the DNA TGTGCCAGCAGCCAATCCTCAGGGCAGTTGGGCAATCAGCCCCAGCATTTT.

The chain links TRBV27 to TRBJ1-1, with TRBD1 matching over 8 bases. Losses at the gene ends were 6 bases for V and 5 bases for J; bases not matched to a gene: 11. CDR1 and CDR2 (germline): MNHEY, SMNVEV (reference sequence). The CDR3 contains 15 residues. The CDR3 sequence is CASRDGQGGGTEAFF. For the CDR3, the DNA is TGTGCCAGCAGAGATGGACAGGGAGGAGGTACTGAAGCTTTCTTT.

This chain connects TRBV18 to TRBJ2-1; D gene unclear. The CDR3 totals 12 residues. V gave up 4 bases and J gave up 10 bases, with 11 bases separating them. In germline, CDR1 is KGHSH, CDR2 LQKENI. The CDR3 DNA is TGTGCCAGCTCACTAGCCGTTGGGGAGCAGTTCTTC. As protein: CASSLAVGEQFF.